This record looks at one T cell receptor beta chain sequence and its context. Its cognate antigen is unknown. This specimen belongs to a study of OX40 agonist ivuxolimab in advanced cancers. About the research overall: A mean age of roughly 66 years, range about 20 to 79, was recorded, and approximately 79% were male. Allowance was made for prior anti-PD-1, anti-PD-L1 or anti-CTLA-4 therapy, and around 41% had some. Study results and caveats: There were, on average, more expanded clones in CD8+ T cells than in CD4+. Normalized T-cell clonal expansion was also low in a subset of nonresponders.

Generated by immunoSEQ multiplex PCR, the TCRdb table keeps only in-frame clones and is missing some. This table has around 100,000 clones, around 93% appearing once. Germline V gene sequence: CDR1 SGHAT, CDR2 FQDESV (reference sequence). Trimming took 4 bases from V and 3 from J; bases not matched to a gene: 15. The CDR3 is made up of 18 amino acids. The receptor comes from an adult with an advanced solid tumor such as melanoma, head and neck, liver or kidney cancer. Source: CD4+ or CD8+ T cells sorted from blood, taken in a trial of the OX40 agonist ivuxolimab. V gene TRBV11-1 combines with J gene TRBJ2-5; 9 nucleotides match TRBD2. CDR3 amino acids: CASSYRPREGTVKETQYF. CDR3 bases: TGTGCCAGCAGCTACCGTCCGCGGGAGGGGACAGTTAAAGAGACCCAGTACTTC.